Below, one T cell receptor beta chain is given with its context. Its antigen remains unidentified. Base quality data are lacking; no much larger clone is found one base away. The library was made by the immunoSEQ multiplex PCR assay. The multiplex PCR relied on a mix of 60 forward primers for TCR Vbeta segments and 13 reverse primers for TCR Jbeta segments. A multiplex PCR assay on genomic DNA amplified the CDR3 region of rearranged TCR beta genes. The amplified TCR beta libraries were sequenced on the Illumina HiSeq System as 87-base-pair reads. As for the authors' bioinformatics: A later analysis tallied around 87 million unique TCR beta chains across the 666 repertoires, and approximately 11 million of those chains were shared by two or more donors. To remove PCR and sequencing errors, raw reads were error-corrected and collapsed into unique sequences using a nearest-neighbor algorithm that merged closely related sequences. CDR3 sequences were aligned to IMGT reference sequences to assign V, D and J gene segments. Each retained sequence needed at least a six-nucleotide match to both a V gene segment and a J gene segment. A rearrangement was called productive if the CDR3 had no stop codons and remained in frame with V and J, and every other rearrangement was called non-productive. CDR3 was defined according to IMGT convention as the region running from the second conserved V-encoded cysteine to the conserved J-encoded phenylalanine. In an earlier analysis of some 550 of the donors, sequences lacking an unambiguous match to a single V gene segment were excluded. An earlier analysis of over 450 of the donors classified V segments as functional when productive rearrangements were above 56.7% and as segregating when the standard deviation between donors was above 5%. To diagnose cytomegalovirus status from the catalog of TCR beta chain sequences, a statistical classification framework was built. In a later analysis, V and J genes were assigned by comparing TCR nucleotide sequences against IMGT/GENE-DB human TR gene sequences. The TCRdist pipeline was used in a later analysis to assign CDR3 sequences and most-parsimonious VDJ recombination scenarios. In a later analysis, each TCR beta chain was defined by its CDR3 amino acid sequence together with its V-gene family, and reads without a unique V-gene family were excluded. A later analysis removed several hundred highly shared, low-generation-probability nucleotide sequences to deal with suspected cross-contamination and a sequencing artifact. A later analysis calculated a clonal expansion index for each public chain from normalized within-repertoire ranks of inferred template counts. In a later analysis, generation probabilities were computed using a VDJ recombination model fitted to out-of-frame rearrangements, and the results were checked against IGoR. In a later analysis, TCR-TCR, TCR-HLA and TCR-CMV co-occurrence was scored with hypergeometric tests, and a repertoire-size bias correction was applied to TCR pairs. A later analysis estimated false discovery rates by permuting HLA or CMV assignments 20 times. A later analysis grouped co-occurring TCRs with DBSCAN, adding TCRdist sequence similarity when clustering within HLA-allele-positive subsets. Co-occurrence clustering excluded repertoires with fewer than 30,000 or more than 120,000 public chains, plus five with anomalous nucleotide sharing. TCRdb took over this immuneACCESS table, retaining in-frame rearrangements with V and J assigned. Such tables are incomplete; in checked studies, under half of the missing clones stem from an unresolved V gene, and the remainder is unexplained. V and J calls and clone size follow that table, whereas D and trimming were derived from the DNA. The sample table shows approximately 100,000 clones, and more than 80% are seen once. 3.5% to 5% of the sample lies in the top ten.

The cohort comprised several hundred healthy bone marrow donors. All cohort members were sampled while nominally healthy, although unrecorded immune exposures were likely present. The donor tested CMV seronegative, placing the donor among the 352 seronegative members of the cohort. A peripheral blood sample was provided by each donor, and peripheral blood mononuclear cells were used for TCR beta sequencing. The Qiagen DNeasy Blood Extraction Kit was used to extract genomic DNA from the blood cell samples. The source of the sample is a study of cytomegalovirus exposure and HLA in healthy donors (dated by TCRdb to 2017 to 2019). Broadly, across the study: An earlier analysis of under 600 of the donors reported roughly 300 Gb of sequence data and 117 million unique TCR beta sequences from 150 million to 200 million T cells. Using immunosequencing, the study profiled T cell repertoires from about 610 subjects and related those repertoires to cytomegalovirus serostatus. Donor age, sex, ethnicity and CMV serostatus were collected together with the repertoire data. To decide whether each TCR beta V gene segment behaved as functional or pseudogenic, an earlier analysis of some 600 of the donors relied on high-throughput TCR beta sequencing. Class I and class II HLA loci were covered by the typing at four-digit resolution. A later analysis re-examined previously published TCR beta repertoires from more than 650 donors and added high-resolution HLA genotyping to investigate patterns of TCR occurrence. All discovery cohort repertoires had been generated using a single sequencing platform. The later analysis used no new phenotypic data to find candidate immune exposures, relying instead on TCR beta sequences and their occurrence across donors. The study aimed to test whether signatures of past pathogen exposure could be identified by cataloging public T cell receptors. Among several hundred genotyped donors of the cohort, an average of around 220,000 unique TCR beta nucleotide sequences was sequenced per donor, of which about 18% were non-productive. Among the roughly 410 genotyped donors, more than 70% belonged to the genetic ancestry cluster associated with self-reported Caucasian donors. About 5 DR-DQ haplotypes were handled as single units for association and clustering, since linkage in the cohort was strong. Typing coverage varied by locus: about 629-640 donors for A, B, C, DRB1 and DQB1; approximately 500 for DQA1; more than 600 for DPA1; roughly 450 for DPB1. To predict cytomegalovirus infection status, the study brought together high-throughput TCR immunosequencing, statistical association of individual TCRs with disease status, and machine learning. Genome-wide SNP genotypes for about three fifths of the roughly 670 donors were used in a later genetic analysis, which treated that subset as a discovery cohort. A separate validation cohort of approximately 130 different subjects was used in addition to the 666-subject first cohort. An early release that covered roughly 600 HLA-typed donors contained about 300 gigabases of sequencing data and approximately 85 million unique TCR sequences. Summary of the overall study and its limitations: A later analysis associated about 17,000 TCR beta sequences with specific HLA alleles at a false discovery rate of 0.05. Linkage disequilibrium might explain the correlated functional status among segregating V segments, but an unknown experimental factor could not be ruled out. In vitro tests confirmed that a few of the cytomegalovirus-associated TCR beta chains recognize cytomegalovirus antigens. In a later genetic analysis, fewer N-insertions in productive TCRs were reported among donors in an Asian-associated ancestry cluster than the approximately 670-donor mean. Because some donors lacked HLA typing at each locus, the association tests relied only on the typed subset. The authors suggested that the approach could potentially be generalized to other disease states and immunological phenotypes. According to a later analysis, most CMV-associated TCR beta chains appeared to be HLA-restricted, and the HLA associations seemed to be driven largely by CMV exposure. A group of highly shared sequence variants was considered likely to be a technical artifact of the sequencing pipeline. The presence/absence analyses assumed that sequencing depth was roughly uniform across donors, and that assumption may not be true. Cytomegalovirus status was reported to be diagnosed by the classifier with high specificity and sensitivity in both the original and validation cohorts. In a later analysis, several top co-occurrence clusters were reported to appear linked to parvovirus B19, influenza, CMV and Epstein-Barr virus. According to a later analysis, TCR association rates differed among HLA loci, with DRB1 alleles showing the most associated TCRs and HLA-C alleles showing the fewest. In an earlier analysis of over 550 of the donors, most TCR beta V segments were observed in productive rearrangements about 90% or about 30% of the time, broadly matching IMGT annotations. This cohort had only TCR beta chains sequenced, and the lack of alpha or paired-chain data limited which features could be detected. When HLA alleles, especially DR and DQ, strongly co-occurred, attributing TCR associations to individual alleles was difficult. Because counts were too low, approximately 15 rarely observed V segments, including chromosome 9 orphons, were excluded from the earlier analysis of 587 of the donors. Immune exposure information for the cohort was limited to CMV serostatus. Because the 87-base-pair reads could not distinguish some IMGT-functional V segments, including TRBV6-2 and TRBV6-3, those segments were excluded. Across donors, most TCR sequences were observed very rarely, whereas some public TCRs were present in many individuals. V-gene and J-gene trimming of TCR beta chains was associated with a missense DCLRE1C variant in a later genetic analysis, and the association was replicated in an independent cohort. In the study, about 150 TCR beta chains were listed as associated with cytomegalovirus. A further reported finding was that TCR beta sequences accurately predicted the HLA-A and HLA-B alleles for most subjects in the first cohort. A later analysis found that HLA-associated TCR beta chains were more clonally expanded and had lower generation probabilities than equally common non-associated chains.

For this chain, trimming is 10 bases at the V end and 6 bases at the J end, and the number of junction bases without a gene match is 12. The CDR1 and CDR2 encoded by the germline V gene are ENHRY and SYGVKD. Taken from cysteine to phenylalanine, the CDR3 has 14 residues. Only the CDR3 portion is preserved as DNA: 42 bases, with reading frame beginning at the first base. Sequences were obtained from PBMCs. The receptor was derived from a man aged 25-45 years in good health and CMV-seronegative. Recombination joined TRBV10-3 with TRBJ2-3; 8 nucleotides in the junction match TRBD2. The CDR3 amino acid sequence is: CATFTATSGDTQYF. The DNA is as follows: TGTGCCACCTTTACGGCTACTAGCGGCGATACGCAGTATTTT.